This T cell receptor (beta chain) was found in a study of cytomegalovirus exposure and HLA in healthy donors. A word on this clone: Its specificity is not known.

General study findings and limits: Both high specificity and high sensitivity reportedly marked the classifier's diagnosis of cytomegalovirus status. Based on reports, TCR beta sequences accurately predicted HLA-A and HLA-B alleles for most subjects. A later analysis found most CMV-associated TCR beta chains apparently HLA-restricted.

This CDR3 spans 15 amino acids. J gave up 9 bases and V 6 bases, and 9 bases lay outside the gene matches. Germline CDR1 is SGHRS and CDR2 is YFSETQ. Vbeta (60) and Jbeta (13) primers were used in the PCR. Some clones are missing from TCRdb's copy, which holds only in-frame ones; the method was immunoSEQ multiplex PCR. The profile covers over 110,000 clones, with 65% to 80% appearing a single time and approximately 8.8% taken by the ten largest. J is TRBJ2-1 and V is TRBV5-1; 13 nucleotides agree with TRBD2. This TCR was recovered from a woman aged 50 to 65 in good health and CMV-seropositive. Sample: PBMCs. For the CDR3, the DNA is TGCGCCAGCATGGTAGTGACTAGCGGGGGGAGTGAGCAGTTCTTC. Protein: CASMVVTSGGSEQFF.